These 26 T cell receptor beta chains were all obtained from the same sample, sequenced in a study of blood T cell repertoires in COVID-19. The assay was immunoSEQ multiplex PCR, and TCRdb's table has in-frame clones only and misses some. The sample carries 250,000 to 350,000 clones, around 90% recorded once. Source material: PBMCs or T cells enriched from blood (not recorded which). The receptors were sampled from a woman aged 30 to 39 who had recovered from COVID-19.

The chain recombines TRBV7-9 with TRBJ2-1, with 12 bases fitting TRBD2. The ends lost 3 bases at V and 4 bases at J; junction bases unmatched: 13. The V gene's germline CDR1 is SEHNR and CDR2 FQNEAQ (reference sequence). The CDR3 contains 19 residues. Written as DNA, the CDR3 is TGTGCCAGCAGCTTCAAGCGGGGCAGACTAGCGGGAGTTTACAATGAGCAGTTCTTC. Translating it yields CASSFKRGRLAGVYNEQFF.

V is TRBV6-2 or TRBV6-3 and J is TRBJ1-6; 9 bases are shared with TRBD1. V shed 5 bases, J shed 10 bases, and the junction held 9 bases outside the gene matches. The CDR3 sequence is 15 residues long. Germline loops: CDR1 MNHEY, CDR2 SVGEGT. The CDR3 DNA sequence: TGTGCCAGCAGTGGCTCGACAGGGGGTAGATCACCCCTCCACTTT. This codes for CASSGSTGGRSPLHF.

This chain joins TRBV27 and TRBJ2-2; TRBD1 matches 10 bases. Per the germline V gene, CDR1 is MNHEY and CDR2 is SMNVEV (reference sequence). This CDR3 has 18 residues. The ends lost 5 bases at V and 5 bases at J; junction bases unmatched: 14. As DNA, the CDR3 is TGTGCCAGCAGTACATATCCCCCGGGACAGGGGAATACCGGGGAGCTGTTTTTT. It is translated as CASSTYPPGQGNTGELFF.

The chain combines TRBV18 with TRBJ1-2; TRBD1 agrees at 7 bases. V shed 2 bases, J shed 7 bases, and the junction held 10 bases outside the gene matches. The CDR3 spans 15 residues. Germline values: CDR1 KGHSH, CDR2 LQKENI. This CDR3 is CASSPSEGARSGYTF. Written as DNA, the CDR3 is TGTGCCAGCTCACCATCTGAGGGGGCGCGATCTGGCTACACCTTC. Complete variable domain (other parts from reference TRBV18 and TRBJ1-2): NAGVMQNPRHLVRRRGQEARLRCSPMKGHSHVYWYRQLPEEGLKFMVYLQKENIIDESGMPKERFSAEFPKEGPSILRIQQVVRGDSAAYFCASSPSEGARSGYTFGSGTRLTVV.

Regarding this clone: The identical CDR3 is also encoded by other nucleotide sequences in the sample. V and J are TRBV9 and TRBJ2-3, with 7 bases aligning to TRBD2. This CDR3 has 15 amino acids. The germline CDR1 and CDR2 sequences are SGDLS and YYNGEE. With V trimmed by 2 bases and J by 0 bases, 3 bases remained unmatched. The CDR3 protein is CASSVAGASTDTQYF. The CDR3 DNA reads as TGTGCCAGCAGCGTGGCGGGAGCGAGCACAGATACGCAGTATTTT.

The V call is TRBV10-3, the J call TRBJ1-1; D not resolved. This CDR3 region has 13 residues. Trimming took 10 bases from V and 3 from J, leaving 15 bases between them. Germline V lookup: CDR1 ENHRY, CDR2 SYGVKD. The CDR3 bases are TGTGCCAGTAGGGAGGCCCCTGACACTGAAGCTTTCTTT. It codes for CASREAPDTEAFF.

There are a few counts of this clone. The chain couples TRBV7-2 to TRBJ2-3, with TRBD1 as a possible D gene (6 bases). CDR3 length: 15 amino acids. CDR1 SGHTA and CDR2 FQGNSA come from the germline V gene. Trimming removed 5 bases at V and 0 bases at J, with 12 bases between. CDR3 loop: CASSNQGLSTDTQYF. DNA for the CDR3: TGTGCCAGCAGCAACCAGGGGCTAAGCACAGATACGCAGTATTTT. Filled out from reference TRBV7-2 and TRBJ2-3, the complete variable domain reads GAGVSQSPSNKVTEKGKDVELRCDPISGHTALYWYRQSLGQGLEFLIYFQGNSAPDKSGLPSDRFSAERTGGSVSTLTIQRTQQEDSAVYLCASSNQGLSTDTQYFGPGTRLTVL.

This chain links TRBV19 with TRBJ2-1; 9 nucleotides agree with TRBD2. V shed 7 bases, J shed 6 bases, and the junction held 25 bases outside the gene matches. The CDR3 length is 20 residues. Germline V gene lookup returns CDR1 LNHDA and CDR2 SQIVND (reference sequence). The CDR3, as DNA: TGTGCCAGTACCCTTGGGGGGGATCCAGCGGGAGGTTCTCGGAGCAATGAGCAGTTCTTC. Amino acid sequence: CASTLGGDPAGGSRSNEQFF. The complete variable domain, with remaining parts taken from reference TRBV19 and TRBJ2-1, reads DGGITQSPKYLFRKEGQNVTLSCEQNLNHDAMYWYRQDPGQGLRLIYYSQIVNDFQKGDIAEGYSVSREKKESFPLTVTSAQKNPTAFYLCASTLGGDPAGGSRSNEQFFGPGTRLTVL.

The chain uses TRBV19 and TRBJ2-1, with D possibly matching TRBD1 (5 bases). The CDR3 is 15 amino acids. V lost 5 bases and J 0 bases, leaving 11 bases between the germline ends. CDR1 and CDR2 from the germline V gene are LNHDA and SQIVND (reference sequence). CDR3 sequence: CASSPGHLSYNEQFF. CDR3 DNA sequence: TGTGCCAGTAGTCCCGGACACCTCTCCTACAATGAGCAGTTCTTC.

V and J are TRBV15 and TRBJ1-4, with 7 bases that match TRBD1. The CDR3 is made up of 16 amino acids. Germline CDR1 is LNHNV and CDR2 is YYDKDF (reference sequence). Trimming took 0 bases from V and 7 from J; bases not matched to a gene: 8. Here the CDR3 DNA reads TGTGCCACCAGCAGAGACCTATCAGGGGGAGGTGAAAAACTGTTTTTT. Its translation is CATSRDLSGGGEKLFF.

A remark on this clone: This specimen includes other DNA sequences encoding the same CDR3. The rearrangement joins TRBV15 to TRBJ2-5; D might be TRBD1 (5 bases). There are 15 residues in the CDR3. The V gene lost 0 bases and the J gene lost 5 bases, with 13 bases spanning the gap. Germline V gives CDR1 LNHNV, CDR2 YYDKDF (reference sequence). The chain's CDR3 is CATSRDRQGGETQYF. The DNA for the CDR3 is TGTGCCACCAGCAGAGATCGGCAGGGTGGGGAGACCCAGTACTTC.

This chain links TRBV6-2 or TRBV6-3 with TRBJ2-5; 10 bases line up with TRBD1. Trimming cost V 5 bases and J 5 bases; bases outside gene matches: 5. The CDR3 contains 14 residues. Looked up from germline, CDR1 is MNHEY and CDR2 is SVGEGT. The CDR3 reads CASSTRTGGETQYF. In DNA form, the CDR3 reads TGTGCCAGCAGTACGCGGACAGGGGGTGAGACCCAGTACTTC.

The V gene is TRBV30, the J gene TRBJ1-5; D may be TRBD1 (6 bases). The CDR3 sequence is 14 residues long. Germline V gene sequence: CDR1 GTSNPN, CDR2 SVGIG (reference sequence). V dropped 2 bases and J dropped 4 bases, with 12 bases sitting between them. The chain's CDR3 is CAWSHIQGNQPQHF. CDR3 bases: TGTGCCTGGAGTCACATCCAGGGGAATCAGCCCCAGCATTTT.

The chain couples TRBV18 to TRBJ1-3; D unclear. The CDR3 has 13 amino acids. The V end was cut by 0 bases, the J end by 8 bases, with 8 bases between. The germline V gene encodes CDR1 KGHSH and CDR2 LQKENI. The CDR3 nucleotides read TGTGCCAGCTCACCACCGGTCATAGACACCATATATTTT. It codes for CASSPPVIDTIYF.

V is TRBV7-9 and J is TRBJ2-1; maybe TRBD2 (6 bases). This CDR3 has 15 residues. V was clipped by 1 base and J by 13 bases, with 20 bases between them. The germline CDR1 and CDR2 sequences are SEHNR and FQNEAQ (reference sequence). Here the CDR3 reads CASSLEGYSDYRQFF. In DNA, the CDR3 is TGTGCCAGCAGCTTAGAAGGTTATTCGGACTACCGACAGTTCTTC.

CDR3 loop: CASSFLGTSGSGTQYF. CDR3 bases: TGTGCCAGTAGCTTCCTGGGGACTAGCGGATCGGGGACCCAGTACTTC. The rearrangement uses TRBV19 and TRBJ2-5; 11 bases fit TRBD2. Germline CDR1 is LNHDA and CDR2 is SQIVND (reference sequence). J gave up 7 bases and V 6 bases, and 13 bases lay outside the gene matches. The CDR3 runs to 16 residues.

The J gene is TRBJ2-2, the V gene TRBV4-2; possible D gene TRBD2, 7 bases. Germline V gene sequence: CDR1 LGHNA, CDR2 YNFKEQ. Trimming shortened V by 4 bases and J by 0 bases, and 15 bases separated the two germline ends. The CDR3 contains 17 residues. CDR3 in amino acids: CASSLQGGVSNTGELFF. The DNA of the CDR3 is TGTGCCAGCAGCCTGCAAGGGGGGGTCTCGAACACCGGGGAGCTGTTTTTT.

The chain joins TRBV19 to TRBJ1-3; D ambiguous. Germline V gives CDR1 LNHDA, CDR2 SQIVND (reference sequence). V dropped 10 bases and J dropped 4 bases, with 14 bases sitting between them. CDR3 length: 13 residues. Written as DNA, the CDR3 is TGTGCCACCTTTGGCCCATGGGGAAACACCATATATTTT. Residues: CATFGPWGNTIYF.

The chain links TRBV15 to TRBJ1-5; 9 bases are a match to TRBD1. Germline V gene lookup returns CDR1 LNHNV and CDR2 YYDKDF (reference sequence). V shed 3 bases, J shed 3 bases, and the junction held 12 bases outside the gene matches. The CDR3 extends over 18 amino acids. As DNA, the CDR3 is TGTGCCACCAGCAGGAGGGGACAGGGAAGGTACGCCAATCAGCCCCAGCATTTT. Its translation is CATSRRGQGRYANQPQHF.

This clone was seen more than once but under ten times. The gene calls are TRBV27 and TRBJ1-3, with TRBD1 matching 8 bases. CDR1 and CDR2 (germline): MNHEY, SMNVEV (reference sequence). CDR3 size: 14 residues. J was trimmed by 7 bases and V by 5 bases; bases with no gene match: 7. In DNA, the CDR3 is TGTGCCAGCAGTACCGGACAGGGTTGGAACACCATATATTTT. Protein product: CASSTGQGWNTIYF.

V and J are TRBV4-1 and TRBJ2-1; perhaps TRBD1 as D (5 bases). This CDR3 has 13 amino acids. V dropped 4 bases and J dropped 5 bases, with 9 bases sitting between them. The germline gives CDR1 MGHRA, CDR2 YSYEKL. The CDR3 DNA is TGCGCCAGCAGCCCCAGGGTTGACAATGAGCAGTTCTTC. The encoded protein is CASSPRVDNEQFF.

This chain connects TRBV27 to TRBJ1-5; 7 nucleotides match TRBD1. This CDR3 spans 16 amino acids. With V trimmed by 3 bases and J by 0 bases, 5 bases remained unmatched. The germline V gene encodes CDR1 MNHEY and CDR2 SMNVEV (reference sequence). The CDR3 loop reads CASSFVGGDSNQPQHF. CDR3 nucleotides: TGTGCCAGCAGTTTTGTAGGGGGCGATAGCAATCAGCCCCAGCATTTT.

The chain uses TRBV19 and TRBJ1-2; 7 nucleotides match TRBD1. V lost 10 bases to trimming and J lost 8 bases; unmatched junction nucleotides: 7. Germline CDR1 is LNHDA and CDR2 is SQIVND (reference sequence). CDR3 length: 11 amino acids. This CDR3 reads CAILDRDGYTF. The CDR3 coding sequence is TGTGCCATCCTCGACAGGGACGGCTACACCTTC.

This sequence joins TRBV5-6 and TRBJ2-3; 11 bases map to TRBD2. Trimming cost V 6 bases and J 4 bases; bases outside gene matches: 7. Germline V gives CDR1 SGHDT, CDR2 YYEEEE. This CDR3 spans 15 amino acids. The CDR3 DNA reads TGTGCCAGCACACGGCTAGCGGGAGGTGCAGATACGCAGTATTTT. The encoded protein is CASTRLAGGADTQYF.

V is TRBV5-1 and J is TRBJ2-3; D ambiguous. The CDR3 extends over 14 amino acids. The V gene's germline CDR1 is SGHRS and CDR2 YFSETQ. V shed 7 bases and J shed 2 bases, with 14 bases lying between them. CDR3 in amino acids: CASHSTGYTDTQYF. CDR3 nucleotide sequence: TGCGCCAGCCATTCTACGGGTTACACAGATACGCAGTATTTT. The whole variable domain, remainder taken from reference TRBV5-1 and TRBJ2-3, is KAGVTQTPRYLIKTRGQQVTLSCSPISGHRSVSWYQQTPGQGLQFLFEYFSETQRNKGNFPGRFSGRQFSNSRSEMNVSTLELGDSALYLCASHSTGYTDTQYFGPGTRLTVL.

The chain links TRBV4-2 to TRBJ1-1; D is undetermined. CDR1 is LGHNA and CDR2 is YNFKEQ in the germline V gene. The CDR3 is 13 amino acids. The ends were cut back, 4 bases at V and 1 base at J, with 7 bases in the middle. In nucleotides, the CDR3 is TGTGCCAGCAGCCGATCAGGGAACACTGAAGCTTTCTTT. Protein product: CASSRSGNTEAFF.